These 28 T cell receptor beta chains were all obtained from the same sample, sequenced in a study of blood T cells in healthy people across ages. For the second PCR, which ran for about 7 to 11 cycles, a sample-barcoded 5' primer and a J-beta primer mix were used. Via MiXCR, TCRdb re-called the 5' RACE reads, giving one row per CDR3 protein. The sample shows hundreds of thousands of distinct CDR3 sequences, 32% of them seen only once. Sequenced input: blood. These receptors all come from a woman of 80 years or more in good health.

Many counts were recorded for this clonotype. The rearrangement uses TRBV6-2 or TRBV6-3 and TRBJ2-5; tentatively, D is TRBD2 (5 bases). Germline loops: CDR1 MNHEY, CDR2 SVGEGT. Trimming removed 4 bases at V and 4 bases at J, with 10 bases between. The CDR3 runs 13 residues. CDR3 DNA sequence: TGTGCCAGCAGTTCAGTACGGGGAGAGACCCAGTACTTC. Translating gives CASSSVRGETQYF.

As for this clonotype: A read error may produce the germline difference seen at one junction end. The V gene is TRBV7-8, the J gene TRBJ1-1; D is ambiguous. Germline CDR1 reads SGHVS; CDR2 reads FQNEAQ. The CDR3 consists of 13 residues. CDR3 residues: CASSLTENAEAFF. CDR3 bases: TGTGCCAGCAGTCTCACAGAGAACGCTGAAGCTTTCTTT.

As concerns this clonotype: This may arise from a read error, as a much more abundant clone is one base away. This chain links TRBV6-6 with TRBJ2-1; no clear D. The germline V gene has CDR1 MNHNY and CDR2 SVGAGI (reference sequence). This CDR3 is 12 amino acids long. The V end lost 6 bases, the J end lost 13 bases, and 16 bases lay between the germline ends. The CDR3 region has the DNA TGTGCCAGCAGCAACAGCGAAGAGACCCAGTTCTTC. This gives the protein CASSNSEETQFF.

This clonotype appeared many times. The rearrangement links TRBV6-5 to TRBJ1-2; 8 nucleotides line up with TRBD1. Germline V CDR1 and CDR2: MNHEY, SVGAGI. CDR3 size: 15 residues. Trimming removed 7 bases from V and 5 bases from J; junction bases left unmatched: 12. The CDR3 DNA sequence: TGTGCCAGCACCCGAAGATCAGGGGGCCCTTATGGCTACACCTTC. It is translated as CASTRRSGGPYGYTF.

The rearrangement links TRBV29-1 to TRBJ2-5; unclear D gene. The tail of the sequence fits TRBJ2-7 better, so the J call may be wrong. Germline CDR1 and CDR2: SQVTM and ANQGSEA. The CDR3 contains 11 residues. The CDR3 DNA reads TGCAGCGTCAAAAGAGGTGGCGAGCAGTACTTC. This sequence encodes CSVKRGGEQYF.

A note on this clonotype: The junction departs from the called germline gene at one end, perhaps through a read error. V gene TRBV25-1 combines with J gene TRBJ1-2, with D tentatively TRBD1 (5 bases). Germline CDR1 and CDR2: MGHDK and SYGVNS. There are 14 residues in the CDR3. The CDR3 protein is CTSSDSRDRHGYTF. In nucleotides, the CDR3 is TGTACCAGCAGTGACTCCCGGGACCGCCATGGCTACACCTTC.

This clonotype has ten or more counts. The chain is built from TRBV7-6 and TRBJ2-3; maybe TRBD1 (6 bases). From germline, CDR1 is SGHVS and CDR2 FNYEAQ. The CDR3 consists of 16 residues. Trimming removed 1 base from V and 2 bases from J, with 13 bases in between. In nucleotides, the CDR3 is TGTGCCAGCAGCTTAGGGACCGGGACACCCACAGATACGCAGTATTTT. Translated: CASSLGTGTPTDTQYF.

This rearrangement joins TRBV7-8 to TRBJ2-4; 9 bases are shared with TRBD1. The CDR3 runs to 16 residues. V was pared by 1 base and J by 1 base, with 2 bases of the junction left unmatched. Germline loops: CDR1 SGHVS, CDR2 FQNEAQ. CDR3 protein: CASSLGGTGAKNIQYF. The CDR3 DNA reads as TGTGCCAGCAGCTTAGGCGGGACAGGGGCCAAAAACATTCAGTACTTC.

Notes on this clonotype: Given a much more abundant clone one base away, this may be a read error. The V gene is TRBV7-2, the J gene TRBJ2-1; D may be TRBD1 (6 bases). Trimming removed 4 bases at V and 8 bases at J, with 18 bases between. CDR3 length equals 15 residues. Germline V gives CDR1 SGHTA, CDR2 FQGNSA. CDR3 loop: CTSSSGQIGSHEQFF. The CDR3 DNA follows: TGTACCAGCAGCTCCGGACAGATAGGGAGCCATGAGCAGTTCTTC.

This clonotype showed up many times. J is TRBJ2-3 and V is TRBV7-2; no firm D call. The CDR3 is made up of 15 amino acids. Per the germline V gene, CDR1 is SGHTA and CDR2 is FQGNSA. V dropped 6 bases and J dropped 0 bases, with 13 bases sitting between them. The CDR3 region is CASRYRGASTDTQYF. The CDR3 nucleotides read TGTGCCAGCAGATATCGAGGAGCCAGCACAGATACGCAGTATTTT.

This clonotype was observed many times. The chain's CDR3 is CSFAQGRGTEAFF. In DNA form, the CDR3 reads TGCAGCTTCGCACAGGGACGAGGAACTGAAGCTTTCTTT. The rearrangement links TRBV29-1 to TRBJ1-1; maybe TRBD1 (6 bases). Looked up from germline, CDR1 is SQVTM and CDR2 is ANQGSEA. The CDR3 extends over 13 amino acids. V gave up 8 bases and J gave up 5 bases, with 18 bases separating them.

The sample holds many counts of this clonotype. V gene TRBV7-2 combines with J gene TRBJ1-2, with a possible D match to TRBD1 (5 bases). Trimming took 1 base from V and 7 from J, leaving 19 bases between them. Looked up from germline, CDR1 is SGHTA and CDR2 is FQGNSA. The CDR3 is 16 residues long. The CDR3 nucleotides read TGTGCCAGCAGCTTAGAAGCCCCAGGGACGTCCGGTGGCTACACCTTC. This encodes CASSLEAPGTSGGYTF.

The chain carries TRBV21-1 and TRBJ2-7; the table's D call, TRBD1, was not checked against the DNA. TRBV21-1 represents a pseudogene. CDR3 length equals 15 residues. The DNA for the CDR3 is TGTGCCAGCGCCTCTGGGGCAGGCGGATATGGGGGGCAGTACTTC. Its translation is CASASGAGGYGGQYF.

In its sample, this clonotype was seen a few times. The V and J genes are TRBV6-1 and TRBJ1-6; no reliable D call. Germline-derived CDR1 and CDR2 are MNHNS and SASEGT. The CDR3 contains 17 residues. Trimming removed 4 bases at V and 0 bases at J, with 13 bases between. CDR3 nucleotides: TGTGCCAGCAGTGCGGACGCCTCGAGCTCCTATAATTCACCCCTCCACTTT. This sequence encodes CASSADASSSYNSPLHF.

This chain connects TRBV5-6 to TRBJ1-2, with 8 bases fitting TRBD1. This CDR3 spans 13 amino acids. From germline, CDR1 is SGHDT and CDR2 YYEEEE. V dropped 4 bases and J dropped 8; count of bases not matched to a gene: 7. The CDR3 spells CASSEGQGVGYTF. CDR3 coding DNA: TGTGCCAGCAGCGAAGGACAGGGTGTCGGCTACACCTTC.

In its sample, this clonotype was seen a few times. The rearrangement joins TRBV20-1 to TRBJ2-7, with TRBD2 identical over 7 bases. The V gene's germline CDR1 is DFQATT and CDR2 SNEGSKA (reference sequence). This CDR3 comprises 15 residues. Unmatched junction bases numbered 9, after V lost 2 bases and J lost 2 bases. CDR3 protein: CSARQREPTPYEQYF. CDR3 DNA: TGCAGTGCTAGACAGCGGGAACCGACTCCCTACGAGCAGTACTTC.

Concerning this clonotype itself: At one end, the junction sequence differs from germline, possibly due to a read error. J is TRBJ2-2 and V is TRBV5-1; D tentatively reads TRBD1 or TRBD2 (5 bases each). Germline-derived CDR1 and CDR2 are SGHRS and YFSETQ. The CDR3 contains 15 residues. CDR3 residues: CASGLTVGGTGELFF. The CDR3 DNA sequence: TGCGCCAGCGGCTTGACGGTTGGGGGAACCGGGGAGCTGTTTTTT.

The rearrangement links TRBV20-1 to TRBJ2-3, with D maybe TRBD2 (7 bases). The CDR3 is 12 amino acids. V was pared by 3 bases and J by 9 bases, with 13 bases between. Germline V gene sequence: CDR1 DFQATT, CDR2 SNEGSKA (reference sequence). This chain's CDR3 is CSASGGPDTQYF. The CDR3 nucleotides are TGCAGTGCTAGCGGGGGGCCCGACACGCAGTATTTT.

The CDR3 DNA is TGTGCCAGCAGCGCGACAGGGGCGCTGAACACTGAAGCTTTCTTT. It yields the protein CASSATGALNTEAFF. This chain connects TRBV9 to TRBJ1-1; 8 bases agree with TRBD1. V was pared by 3 bases and J by 0 bases, with 4 bases of the junction left unmatched. Germline lookup yields CDR1 SGDLS and CDR2 YYNGEE. The CDR3 runs 15 residues.

This clonotype occurred many times. The chain carries TRBV28 and TRBJ2-1; D is undetermined. Trimming stripped 3 bases from V and 4 bases from J, with 13 bases between. Germline loops: CDR1 MDHEN, CDR2 SYDVKM. The CDR3 length is 15 residues. The CDR3 is CASSFDGLRYNEQFF. The DNA for the CDR3 is TGTGCCAGCAGTTTCGACGGGTTAAGGTACAATGAGCAGTTCTTC.

The CDR3 DNA sequence: TGTGCCACCGCAAGAGAGGCCGCTGAAGCTTTCTTT. It encodes CATAREAAEAFF. The chain joins TRBV6-5 to TRBJ1-1; D gene ambiguous. The germline V gene has CDR1 MNHEY and CDR2 SVGAGI. The CDR3 totals 12 residues. The ends were cut back, 10 bases at V and 6 bases at J, with 15 bases in the middle.

This clonotype appeared many times. V and J are TRBV5-1 and TRBJ2-5, with TRBD1 matching over 7 bases. This CDR3 spans 13 amino acids. The germline V gene encodes CDR1 SGHRS and CDR2 YFSETQ. Trimming cost V 3 bases and J 4 bases; bases outside gene matches: 3. The CDR3 DNA reads as TGCGCCAGCAGCTCGACAGGGACAGAGACCCAGTACTTC. Protein product: CASSSTGTETQYF.

CDR3 loop: CASSYSTDRKYGYTF. CDR3 DNA: TGTGCCAGCAGTTACTCAACGGACAGAAAATATGGCTACACCTTC. This sequence joins TRBV6-5 and TRBJ1-2; TRBD1 is a possible D gene (6 bases). In germline, CDR1 is MNHEY, CDR2 SVGAGI. V dropped 0 bases and J dropped 5 bases, with 13 bases sitting between them. The CDR3 consists of 15 residues.

The rearrangement links TRBV6-1 to TRBJ2-7; TRBD1 is a possible D gene (6 bases). Per the germline V gene, CDR1 is MNHNS and CDR2 is SASEGT. This CDR3 has 14 amino acids. The V gene lost 2 bases and the J gene lost 1 base, with 9 bases spanning the gap. CDR3 sequence (DNA): TGTGCCAGCAGTGAATTGGGACAATCCTACGAGCAGTACTTC. This encodes CASSELGQSYEQYF.

This clonotype was detected only a few times. With a much larger clone just one base away, this may be a read error. This chain connects TRBV4-3 to TRBJ2-7; 10 bases match TRBD1. The CDR3 sequence is 15 residues long. The germline V gene has CDR1 LGHNA and CDR2 YSLEER. Losses at the gene ends were 1 base for V and 4 bases for J; bases not matched to a gene: 4. The CDR3 sequence: CASSQGGTGEYEQYF. For the CDR3, the DNA is TGCGCCAGCAGCCAAGGGGGGACAGGGGAATACGAGCAGTACTTC.

A few counts support this clonotype. V is TRBV7-3 and J is TRBJ2-3, with D possibly being TRBD1 (6 bases). V lost 3 bases and J 1 base, leaving 11 bases between the germline ends. The CDR3 is made up of 15 amino acids. Germline values: CDR1 SGHTA, CDR2 FQGTGA. CDR3 sequence reads: CASSFLKGGTDTQYF. CDR3 DNA: TGTGCCAGCAGCTTTTTAAAGGGGGGCACAGATACGCAGTATTTT.

Note on this clonotype: Possible read error: a much larger clone is one base away. V gene TRBV5-1 combines with J gene TRBJ2-4, with D tentatively TRBD1 or TRBD2 (5 bases each). The end of the DNA is better explained by TRBJ2-7, so the J call may be wrong. From germline, CDR1 is SGHRS and CDR2 YFSETQ. There are 12 residues in the CDR3. CDR3 loop: CASSWDRCEQYF. In DNA, the CDR3 is TGCGCCAGCAGCTGGGACCGATGCGAGCAGTACTTC.

About this clonotype: A much larger clone lies one base from this, so it may be a read error. This CDR3 reads CASSSVLGQSADTQYF. The CDR3, as DNA: TGCGCCAGCAGCTCGGTACTGGGACAGTCGGCAGATACGCAGTATTTT. The gene calls are TRBV5-1 and TRBJ2-3; 7 nucleotides match TRBD1. With V trimmed by 3 bases and J by 4 bases, 11 bases remained unmatched. The CDR3 is 16 residues long. Germline V gives CDR1 SGHRS, CDR2 YFSETQ.